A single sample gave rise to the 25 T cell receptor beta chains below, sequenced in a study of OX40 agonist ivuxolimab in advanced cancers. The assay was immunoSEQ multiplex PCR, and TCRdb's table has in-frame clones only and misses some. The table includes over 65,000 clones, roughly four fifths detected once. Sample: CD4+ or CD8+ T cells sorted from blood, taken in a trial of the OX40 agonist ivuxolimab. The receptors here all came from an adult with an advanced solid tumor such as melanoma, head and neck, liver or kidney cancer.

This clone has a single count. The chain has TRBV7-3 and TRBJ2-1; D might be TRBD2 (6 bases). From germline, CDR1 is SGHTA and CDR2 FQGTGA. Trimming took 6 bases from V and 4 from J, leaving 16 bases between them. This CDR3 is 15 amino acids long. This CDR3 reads CASSIVSGSYNEQFF. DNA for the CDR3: TGTGCCAGCAGTATCGTGAGCGGGTCTTACAATGAGCAGTTCTTC. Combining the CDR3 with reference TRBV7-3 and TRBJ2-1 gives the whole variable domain GAGVSQTPSNKVTEKGKYVELRCDPISGHTALYWYRQSLGQGPEFLIYFQGTGAADDSGLPNDRFFAVRPEGSVSTLKIQRTERGDSAVYLCASSIVSGSYNEQFFGPGTRLTVL.

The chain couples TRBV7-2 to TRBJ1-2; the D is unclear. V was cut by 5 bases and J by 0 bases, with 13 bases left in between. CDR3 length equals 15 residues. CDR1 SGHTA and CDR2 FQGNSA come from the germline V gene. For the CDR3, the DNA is TGTGCCAGCAGCCCGTATGGGAGGCCTAACTATGGCTACACCTTC. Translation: CASSPYGRPNYGYTF.

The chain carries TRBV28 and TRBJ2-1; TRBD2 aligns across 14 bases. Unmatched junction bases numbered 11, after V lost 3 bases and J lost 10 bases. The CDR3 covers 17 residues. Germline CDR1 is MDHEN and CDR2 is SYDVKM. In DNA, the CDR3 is TGTGCCAGCAGTTTTGGAGGTGGGACTAGCGGGAGAAACGAGCAGTTCTTC. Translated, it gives CASSFGGGTSGRNEQFF.

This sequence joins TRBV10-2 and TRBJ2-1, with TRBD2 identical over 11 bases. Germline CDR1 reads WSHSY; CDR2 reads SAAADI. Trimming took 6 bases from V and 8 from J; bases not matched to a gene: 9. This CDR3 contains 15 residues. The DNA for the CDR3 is TGCGCCAGCAGAATAGCGGGGGGGAGAGGGGATGAGCAGTTCTTC. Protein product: CASRIAGGRGDEQFF.

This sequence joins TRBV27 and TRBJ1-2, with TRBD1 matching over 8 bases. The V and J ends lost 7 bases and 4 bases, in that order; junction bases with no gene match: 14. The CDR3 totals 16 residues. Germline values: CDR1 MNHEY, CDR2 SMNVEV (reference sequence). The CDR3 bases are TGTGCCAGCAAAACTATCGACAGGGGAGAAGGCTATGGCTACACCTTC. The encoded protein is CASKTIDRGEGYGYTF.

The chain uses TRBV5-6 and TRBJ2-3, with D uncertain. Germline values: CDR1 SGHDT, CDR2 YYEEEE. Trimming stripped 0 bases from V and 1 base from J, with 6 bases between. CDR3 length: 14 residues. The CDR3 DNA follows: TGTGCCAGCAGCTTGGTGTCGCGCACAGATACGCAGTATTTT. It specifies CASSLVSRTDTQYF.

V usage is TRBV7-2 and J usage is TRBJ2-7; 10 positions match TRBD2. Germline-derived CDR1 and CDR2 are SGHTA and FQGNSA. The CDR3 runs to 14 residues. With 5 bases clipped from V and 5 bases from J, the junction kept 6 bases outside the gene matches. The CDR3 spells CASSEGLATHEQYF. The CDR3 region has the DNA TGTGCCAGCAGCGAGGGACTAGCGACCCACGAGCAGTACTTC.

The CDR3 sequence is CASRVTGNEKLFF. DNA of the CDR3: TGTGCCAGCAGAGTTACAGGGAATGAAAAACTGTTTTTT. V gene TRBV6-5 combines with J gene TRBJ1-4, with D possibly being TRBD1 (6 bases). The CDR3 has 13 amino acids. V lost 6 bases and J lost 5, with 10 bases in between. Germline V gene lookup returns CDR1 MNHEY and CDR2 SVGAGI.

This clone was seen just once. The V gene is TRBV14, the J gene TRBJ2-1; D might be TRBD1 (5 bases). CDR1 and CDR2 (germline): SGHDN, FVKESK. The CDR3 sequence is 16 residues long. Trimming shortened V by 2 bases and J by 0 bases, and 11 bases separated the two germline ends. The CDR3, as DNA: TGTGCCAGCAGCCAAACGACAGCGCGCTCCTACAATGAGCAGTTCTTC. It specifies CASSQTTARSYNEQFF.

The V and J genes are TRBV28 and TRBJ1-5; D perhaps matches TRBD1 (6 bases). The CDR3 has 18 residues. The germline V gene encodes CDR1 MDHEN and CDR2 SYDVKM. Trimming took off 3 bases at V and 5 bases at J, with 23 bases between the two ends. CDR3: CASSFLRDTLTRDQPQHF. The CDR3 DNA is TGTGCCAGCAGTTTCCTGCGGGACACCCTTACAAGGGATCAGCCCCAGCATTTT.

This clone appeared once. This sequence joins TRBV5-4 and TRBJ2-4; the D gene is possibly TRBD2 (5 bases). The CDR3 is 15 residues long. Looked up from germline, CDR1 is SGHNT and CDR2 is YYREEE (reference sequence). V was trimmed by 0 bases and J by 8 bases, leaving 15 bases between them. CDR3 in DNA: TGTGCCAGCAGCTTGGGTACAGCTGGGAGACACATTCAGTACTTC. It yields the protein CASSLGTAGRHIQYF.

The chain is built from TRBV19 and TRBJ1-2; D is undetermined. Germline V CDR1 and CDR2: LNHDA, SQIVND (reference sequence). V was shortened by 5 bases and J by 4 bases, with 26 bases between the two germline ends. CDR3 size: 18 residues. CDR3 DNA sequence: TGTGCCAGTAGTTCAACCGCGCGGGGTACCCCACTGGGCTATGGCTACACCTTC. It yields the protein CASSSTARGTPLGYGYTF.

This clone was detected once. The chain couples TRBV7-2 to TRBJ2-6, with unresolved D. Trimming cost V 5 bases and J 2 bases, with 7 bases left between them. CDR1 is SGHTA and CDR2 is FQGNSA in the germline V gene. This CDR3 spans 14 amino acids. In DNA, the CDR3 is TGTGCCAGCAGCGCTAATACTGGGGCCAACGTCCTGACTTTC. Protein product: CASSANTGANVLTF.

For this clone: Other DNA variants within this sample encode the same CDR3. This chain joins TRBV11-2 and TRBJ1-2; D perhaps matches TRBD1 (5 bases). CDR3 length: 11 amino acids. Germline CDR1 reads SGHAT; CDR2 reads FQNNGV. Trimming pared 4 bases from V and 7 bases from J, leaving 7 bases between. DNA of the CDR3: TGTGCCAGCAGCTCCGGGGGTGGCTACACCTTC. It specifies CASSSGGGYTF.

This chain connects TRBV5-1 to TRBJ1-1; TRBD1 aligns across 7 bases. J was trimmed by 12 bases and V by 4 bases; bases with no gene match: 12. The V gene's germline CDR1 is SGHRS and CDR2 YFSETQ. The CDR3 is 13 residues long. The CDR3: CASSPRQGLETFF. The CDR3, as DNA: TGCGCCAGCAGCCCAAGACAGGGCCTTGAGACTTTCTTT.

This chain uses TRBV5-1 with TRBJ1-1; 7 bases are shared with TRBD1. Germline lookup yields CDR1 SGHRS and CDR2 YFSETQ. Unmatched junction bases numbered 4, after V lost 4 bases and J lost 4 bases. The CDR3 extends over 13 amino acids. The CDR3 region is CASSTQGSTEAFF. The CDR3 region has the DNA TGCGCCAGCAGCACACAGGGGAGCACTGAAGCTTTCTTT.

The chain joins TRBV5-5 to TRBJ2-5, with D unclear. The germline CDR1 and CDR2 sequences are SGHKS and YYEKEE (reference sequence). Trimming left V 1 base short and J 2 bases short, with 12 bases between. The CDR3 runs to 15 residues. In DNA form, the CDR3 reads TGTGCCAGCAGCTTGATACCGCAGATACAAGAGACCCAGTACTTC. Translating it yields CASSLIPQIQETQYF.

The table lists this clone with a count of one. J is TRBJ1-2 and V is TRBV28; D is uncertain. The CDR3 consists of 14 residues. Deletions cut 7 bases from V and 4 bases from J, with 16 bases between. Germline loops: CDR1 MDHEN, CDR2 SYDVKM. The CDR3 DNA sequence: TGTGCCAGCAACTCACCGGAGGTCCCCTATGGCTACACCTTC. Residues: CASNSPEVPYGYTF.

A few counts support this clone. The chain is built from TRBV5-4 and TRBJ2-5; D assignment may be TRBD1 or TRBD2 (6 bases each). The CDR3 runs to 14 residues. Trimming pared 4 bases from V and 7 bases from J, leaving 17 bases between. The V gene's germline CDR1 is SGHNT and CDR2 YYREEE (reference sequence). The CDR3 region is CASSPGVSRGTQYF. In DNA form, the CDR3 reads TGTGCCAGCAGCCCGGGAGTTTCCAGGGGGACCCAGTACTTC.

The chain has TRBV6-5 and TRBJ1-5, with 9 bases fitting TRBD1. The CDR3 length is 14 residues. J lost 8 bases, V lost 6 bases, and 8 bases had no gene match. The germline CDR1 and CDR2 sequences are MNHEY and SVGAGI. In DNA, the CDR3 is TGTGCCAGCAGGCAACAGGGGGCGGTGGAGCCCCAGCATTTT. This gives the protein CASRQQGAVEPQHF.

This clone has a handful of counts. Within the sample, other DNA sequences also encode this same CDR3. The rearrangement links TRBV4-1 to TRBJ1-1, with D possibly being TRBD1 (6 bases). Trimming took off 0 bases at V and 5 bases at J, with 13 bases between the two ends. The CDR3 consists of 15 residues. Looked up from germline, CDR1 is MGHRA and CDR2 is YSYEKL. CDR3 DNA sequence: TGCGCCAGCAGCCAAGATCTACAGGGATATACTGAAGCTTTCTTT. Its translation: CASSQDLQGYTEAFF.

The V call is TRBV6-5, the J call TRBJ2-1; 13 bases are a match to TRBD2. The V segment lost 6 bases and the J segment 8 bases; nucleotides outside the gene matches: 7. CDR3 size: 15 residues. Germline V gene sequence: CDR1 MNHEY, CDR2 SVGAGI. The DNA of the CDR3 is TGTGCCAGCAGCCCCTCAGGACTAGCGGGGGATGAGCAGTTCTTC. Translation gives CASSPSGLAGDEQFF.

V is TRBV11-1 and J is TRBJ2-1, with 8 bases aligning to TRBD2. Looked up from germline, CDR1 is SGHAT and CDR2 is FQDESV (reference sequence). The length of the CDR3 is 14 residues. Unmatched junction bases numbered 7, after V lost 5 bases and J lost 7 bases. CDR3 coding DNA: TGTGCCAGCAGCCCCTGGACTAGCTGGAATGAGCAGTTCTTC. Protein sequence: CASSPWTSWNEQFF. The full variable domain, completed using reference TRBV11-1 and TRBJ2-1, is EAEVAQSPRYKITEKSQAVAFWCDPISGHATLYWYRQILGQGPELLVQFQDESVVDDSQLPKDRFSAERLKGVDSTLKIQPAELGDSAMYLCASSPWTSWNEQFFGPGTRLTVL.

CDR3 in amino acids: CASSPFGGSNTEAFF. The DNA of the CDR3 is TGTGCCAGCAGCCCGTTCGGGGGTTCGAACACTGAAGCTTTCTTT. The gene calls are TRBV7-9 and TRBJ1-1; maybe TRBD1 (5 bases). The CDR3 runs 15 residues. The V end lost 5 bases, the J end lost 1 base, and 14 bases lay between the germline ends. The germline gives CDR1 SEHNR, CDR2 FQNEAQ (reference sequence).

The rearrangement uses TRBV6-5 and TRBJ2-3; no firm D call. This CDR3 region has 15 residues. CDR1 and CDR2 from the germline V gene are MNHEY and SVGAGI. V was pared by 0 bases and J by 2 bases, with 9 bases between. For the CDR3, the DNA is TGTGCCAGCAGTTACTCGAAGACCCCCACAGATACGCAGTATTTT. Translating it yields CASSYSKTPTDTQYF.